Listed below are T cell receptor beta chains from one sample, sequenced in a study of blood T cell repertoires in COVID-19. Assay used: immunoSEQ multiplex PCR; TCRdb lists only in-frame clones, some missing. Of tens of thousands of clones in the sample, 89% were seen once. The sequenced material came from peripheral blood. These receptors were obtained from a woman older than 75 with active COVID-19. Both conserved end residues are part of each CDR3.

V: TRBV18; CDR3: CASSPPSLAGYNEQFF
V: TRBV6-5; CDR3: CASSYSSGRSTDTQYF
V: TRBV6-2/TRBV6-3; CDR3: CASSYEAGYEQYF
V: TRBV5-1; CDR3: CASSLGNRVVDEQYF
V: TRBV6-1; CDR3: CASSEARGTLFTF
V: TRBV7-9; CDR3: CASSFVRGEQFF
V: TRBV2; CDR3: CASSEQGNRETQYF
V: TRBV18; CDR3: CASSEGTTVSQPQHF
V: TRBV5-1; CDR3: CASSLYAQGALSSYNEQFF
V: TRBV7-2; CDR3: CASSPGFSGNTIYF
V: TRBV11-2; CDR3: CASSLLGLEGYF
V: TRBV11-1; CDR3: CASSPGRSDGYTF
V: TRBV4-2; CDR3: CASSQGQPGGQPQHF
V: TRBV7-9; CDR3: CASSLGIAGDTYEQYF
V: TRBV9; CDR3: CASSVGVEVQETQYF
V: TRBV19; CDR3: CASSGTGGGYTF
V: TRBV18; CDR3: CASSSGGSNQPQHF
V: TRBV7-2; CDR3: CASSYETGQGARKAFF
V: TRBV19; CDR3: CASSMIGGSYSNQPQHF
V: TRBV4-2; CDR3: CASSQDLAGVAAFSYEQYF
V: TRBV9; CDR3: CASSQHLSGGYNEQFF
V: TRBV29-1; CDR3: CSVPGQAQETQYF
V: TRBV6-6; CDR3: CASSSGQAMNTEAFF
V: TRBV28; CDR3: CASSLIAIMNTEAFF
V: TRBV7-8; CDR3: CASSLGPARDTEAFF
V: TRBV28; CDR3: CASSFPMTGSGANVLTF
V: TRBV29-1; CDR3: CSVNAGSRLNEQFF
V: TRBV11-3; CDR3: CASSPLAGNAGELFF
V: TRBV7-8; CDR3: CASSFSGRVQETQYF
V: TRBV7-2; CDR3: CASSSGGTGVFHEQYF
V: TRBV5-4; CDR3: CASSLVGLDTGELFF
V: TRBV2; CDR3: CASTGFLTSGANVLTF
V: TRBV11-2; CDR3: CASSLGGLNYEQYF
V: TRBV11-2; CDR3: CASSLGPSSQEQFF
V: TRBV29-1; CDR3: CSVRSMSTDTQYF
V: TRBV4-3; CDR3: CASSQAGGDPEQYF
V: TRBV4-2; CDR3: CASSPTGTAYNEQFF
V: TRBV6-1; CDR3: CASSWDSEGAEAFF
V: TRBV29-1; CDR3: CSVTGTGVYEQYF
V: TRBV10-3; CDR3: CAIGDFSYEQYF
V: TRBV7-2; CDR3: CASSLGLAAQYF
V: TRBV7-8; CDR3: CASSLTGTDTQYF
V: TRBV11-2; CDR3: CASSGRTSGAMSHEQFF
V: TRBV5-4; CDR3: CASSPGLAGYNEQFF
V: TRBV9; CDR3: CASSAEDREKQYF
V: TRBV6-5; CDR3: CASNHGGINYEQYF
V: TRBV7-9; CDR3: CAARGESHEQFF
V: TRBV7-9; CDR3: CASGLTDTQYF
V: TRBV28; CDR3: CASSLLNTEAFF
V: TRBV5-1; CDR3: CASSSGRGNTGELFF
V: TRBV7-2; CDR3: CASSPRGGAGVGEQYF
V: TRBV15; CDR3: CATSEEIRDRVYTEAFF
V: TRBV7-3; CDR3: CASSLTVGDSPYGYTF
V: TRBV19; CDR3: CASTQRTGDYYGYTF
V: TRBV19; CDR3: CAYQYFVSGRYEQYF
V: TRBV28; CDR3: CASSPGYSGSSTDTQYF
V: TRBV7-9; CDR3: CASSLVALSSYNEQFF
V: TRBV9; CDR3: CASSVVGQYTGELFF
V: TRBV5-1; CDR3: CASSPTSGTRGANVLTF
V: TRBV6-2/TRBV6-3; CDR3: CASSGRTGRGSAYEQYF